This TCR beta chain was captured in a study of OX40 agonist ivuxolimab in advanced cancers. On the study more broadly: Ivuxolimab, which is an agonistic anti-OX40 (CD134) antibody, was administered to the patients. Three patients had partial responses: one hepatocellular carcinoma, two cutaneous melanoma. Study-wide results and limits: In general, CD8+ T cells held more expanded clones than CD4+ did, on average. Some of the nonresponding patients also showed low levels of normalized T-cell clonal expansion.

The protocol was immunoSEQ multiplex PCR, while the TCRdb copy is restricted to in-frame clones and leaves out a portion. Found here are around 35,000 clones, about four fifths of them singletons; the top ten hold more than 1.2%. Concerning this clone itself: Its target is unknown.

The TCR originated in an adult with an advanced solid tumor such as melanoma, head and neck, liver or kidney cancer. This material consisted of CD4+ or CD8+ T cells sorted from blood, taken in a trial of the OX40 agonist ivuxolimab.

The CDR3 region is CASRGNRYSNQPQHF. The CDR3 DNA follows: TGCGCCAGCAGGGGAAACAGGTATAGCAATCAGCCCCAGCATTTT. This sequence joins TRBV10-2 and TRBJ1-5; tentative D call: TRBD1 (5 bases). The V and J ends lost 6 bases and 0 bases respectively, with 12 bases between them. Germline V gives CDR1 WSHSY, CDR2 SAAADI. This CDR3 contains 15 residues.